The T cell receptor beta chain described here comes from a study of blood T cell repertoires in COVID-19. As for the study in general: COVID-19 samples from acute and convalescent phases originated in the United States, Italy and Spain. PBMCs, B-cell-depleted T cells, or T cells provided the cDNA or gDNA that made up the material.

V trimming: 6 bases; J trimming: 5 bases; junction bases outside the gene matches: 4. This CDR3 has 13 amino acids. Per the authors' pipeline: From reference gene primer amplification, estimates of nucleated cell counts were derived. Here immunoSEQ multiplex PCR was the method, and the copy in TCRdb shows in-frame clones only, minus some. V, J and clone size reflect that table, while D and trimming were determined from the DNA. The sample lists fewer than 150,000 clones, around nine tenths occurring once. This clone qualifies as medium-sized. The identical CDR3 is also encoded by other nucleotide sequences in the sample.

V and J are TRBV12-3 or TRBV12-4 and TRBJ1-1; 9 bases are shared with TRBD1. The sample taken for sequencing was peripheral blood. This clonotype was obtained from a middle-aged woman with acute or convalescent COVID-19. The CDR3 bases are TGTGCCAGCAGCAGGGACAGGGTGACTGAAGCTTTCTTT. It encodes CASSRDRVTEAFF.